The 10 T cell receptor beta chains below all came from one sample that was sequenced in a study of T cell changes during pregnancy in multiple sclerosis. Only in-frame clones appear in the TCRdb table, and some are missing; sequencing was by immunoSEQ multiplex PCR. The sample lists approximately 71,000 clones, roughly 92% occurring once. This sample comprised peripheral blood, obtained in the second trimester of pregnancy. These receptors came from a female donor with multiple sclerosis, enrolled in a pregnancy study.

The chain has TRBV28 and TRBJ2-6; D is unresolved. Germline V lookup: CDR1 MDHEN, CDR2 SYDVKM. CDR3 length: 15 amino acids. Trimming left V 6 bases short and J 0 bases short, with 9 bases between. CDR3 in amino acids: CASSRSSSGANVLTF. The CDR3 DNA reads TGTGCCAGCAGCCGTTCCAGCTCTGGGGCCAACGTCCTGACTTTC.

CDR3 coding DNA: TGCGCCAGTCGTAGCGGGGGGCAGTCCTACAATGAGCAGTTCTTC. Protein product: CASRSGGQSYNEQFF. The genes are TRBV5-1 and TRBJ2-1; 10 bases are a match to TRBD2. The CDR3 sequence is 15 residues long. Germline trimming cut 8 bases from V and 1 base from J; bases unmatched to any gene: 6. The V gene's germline CDR1 is SGHRS and CDR2 YFSETQ.

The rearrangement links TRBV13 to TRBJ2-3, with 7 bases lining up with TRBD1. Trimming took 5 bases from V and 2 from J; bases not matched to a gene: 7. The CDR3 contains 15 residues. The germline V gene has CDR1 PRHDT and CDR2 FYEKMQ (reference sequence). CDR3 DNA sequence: TGTGCCAGCAGCCGTGGACAGGACTTCACAGATACGCAGTATTTT. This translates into CASSRGQDFTDTQYF.

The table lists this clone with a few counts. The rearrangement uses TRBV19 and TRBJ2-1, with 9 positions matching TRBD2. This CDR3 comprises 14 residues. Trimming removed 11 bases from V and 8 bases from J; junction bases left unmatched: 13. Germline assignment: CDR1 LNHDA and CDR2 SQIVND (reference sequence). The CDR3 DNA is TGTGCCTCTAGATGGGCTAGCGGGGCCGATGAGCAGTTCTTC. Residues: CASRWASGADEQFF.

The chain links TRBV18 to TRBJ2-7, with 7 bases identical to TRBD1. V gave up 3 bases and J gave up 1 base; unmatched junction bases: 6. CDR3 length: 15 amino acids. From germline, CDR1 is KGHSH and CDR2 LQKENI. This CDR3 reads CASSPLGQASYEQYF. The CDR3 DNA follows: TGTGCCAGCTCACCTCTCGGACAGGCGTCCTACGAGCAGTACTTC.

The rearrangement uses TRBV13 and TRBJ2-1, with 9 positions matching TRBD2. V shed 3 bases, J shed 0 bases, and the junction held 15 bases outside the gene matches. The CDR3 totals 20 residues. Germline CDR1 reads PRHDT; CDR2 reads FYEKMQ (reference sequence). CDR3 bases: TGTGCCAGCAGCTTCCCCCCGGTAGCGGGGGCGTCGAGCTCCTACAATGAGCAGTTCTTC. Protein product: CASSFPPVAGASSSYNEQFF.

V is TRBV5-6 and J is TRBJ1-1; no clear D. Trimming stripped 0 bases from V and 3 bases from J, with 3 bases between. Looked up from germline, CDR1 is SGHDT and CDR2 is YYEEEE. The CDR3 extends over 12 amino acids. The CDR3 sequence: CASSLADTEAFF. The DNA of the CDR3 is TGTGCCAGCAGCTTGGCCGACACTGAAGCTTTCTTT.

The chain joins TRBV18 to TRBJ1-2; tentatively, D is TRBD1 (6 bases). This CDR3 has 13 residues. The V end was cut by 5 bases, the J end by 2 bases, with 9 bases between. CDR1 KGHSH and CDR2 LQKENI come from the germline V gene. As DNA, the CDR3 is TGTGCCAGCTCAAAAGACAGGAACTATGGCTACACCTTC. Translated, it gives CASSKDRNYGYTF.

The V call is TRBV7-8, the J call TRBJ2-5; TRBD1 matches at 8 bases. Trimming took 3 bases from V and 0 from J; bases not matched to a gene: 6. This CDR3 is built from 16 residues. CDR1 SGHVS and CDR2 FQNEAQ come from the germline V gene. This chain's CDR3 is CASSFKRDRNQETQYF. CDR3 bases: TGTGCCAGCAGCTTTAAACGGGACAGGAACCAAGAGACCCAGTACTTC.

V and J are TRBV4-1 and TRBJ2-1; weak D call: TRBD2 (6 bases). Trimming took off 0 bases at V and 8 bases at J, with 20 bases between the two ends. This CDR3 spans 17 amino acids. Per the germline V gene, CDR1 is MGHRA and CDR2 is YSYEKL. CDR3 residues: CASSQDGTGLKGYEQFF. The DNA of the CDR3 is TGCGCCAGCAGCCAAGATGGTACGGGACTCAAGGGGTATGAGCAGTTCTTC.